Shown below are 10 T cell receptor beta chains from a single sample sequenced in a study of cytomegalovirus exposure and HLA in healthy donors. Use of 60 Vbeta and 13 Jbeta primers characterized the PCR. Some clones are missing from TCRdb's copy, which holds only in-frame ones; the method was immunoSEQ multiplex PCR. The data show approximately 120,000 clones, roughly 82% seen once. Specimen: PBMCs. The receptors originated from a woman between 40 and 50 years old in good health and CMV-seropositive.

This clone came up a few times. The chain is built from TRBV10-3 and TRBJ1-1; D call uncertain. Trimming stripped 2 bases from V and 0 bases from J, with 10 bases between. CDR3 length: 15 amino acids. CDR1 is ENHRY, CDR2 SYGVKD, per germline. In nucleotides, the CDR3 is TGTGCCATCAGTGAGCAGGCCATAATGAACACTGAAGCTTTCTTT. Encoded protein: CAISEQAIMNTEAFF.

For the CDR3, the DNA is TGCGCCAGCAGCTTGGCTGGTCGAGCGGGATACTCCTACAATGAGCAGTTCTTC. Translating it yields CASSLAGRAGYSYNEQFF. This chain connects TRBV5-1 to TRBJ2-1; 7 nucleotides line up with TRBD2. The germline CDR1 and CDR2 sequences are SGHRS and YFSETQ. The ends lost 0 bases at V and 0 bases at J; junction bases unmatched: 9. The CDR3 runs 18 residues.

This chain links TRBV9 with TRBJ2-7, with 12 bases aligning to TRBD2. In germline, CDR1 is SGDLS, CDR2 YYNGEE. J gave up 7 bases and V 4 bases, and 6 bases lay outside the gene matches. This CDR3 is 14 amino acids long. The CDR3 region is CASSPRTSGGEQYF. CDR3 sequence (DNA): TGTGCCAGCAGCCCCAGAACTAGCGGGGGGGAGCAGTACTTC.

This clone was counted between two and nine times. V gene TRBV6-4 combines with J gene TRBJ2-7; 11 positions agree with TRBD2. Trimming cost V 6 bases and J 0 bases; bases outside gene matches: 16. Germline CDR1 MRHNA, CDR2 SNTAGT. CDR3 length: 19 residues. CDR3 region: CASRDNPGLAALSSYEQYF. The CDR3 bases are TGTGCCAGCAGGGACAATCCGGGACTAGCGGCCTTGAGCTCCTACGAGCAGTACTTC.

The DNA of the CDR3 is TGTGCCAGTAACATAGCGGGAGTTAACTACAATGAGCAGTTCTTC. Amino acids: CASNIAGVNYNEQFF. The rearrangement links TRBV19 to TRBJ2-1; 9 nucleotides agree with TRBD2. Germline CDR1 and CDR2: LNHDA and SQIVND (reference sequence). The V segment lost 7 bases and the J segment 3 bases; nucleotides outside the gene matches: 7. The CDR3 has 15 residues. Full variable domain (missing parts from reference TRBV19 and TRBJ2-1): DGGITQSPKYLFRKEGQNVTLSCEQNLNHDAMYWYRQDPGQGLRLIYYSQIVNDFQKGDIAEGYSVSREKKESFPLTVTSAQKNPTAFYLCASNIAGVNYNEQFFGPGTRLTVL.

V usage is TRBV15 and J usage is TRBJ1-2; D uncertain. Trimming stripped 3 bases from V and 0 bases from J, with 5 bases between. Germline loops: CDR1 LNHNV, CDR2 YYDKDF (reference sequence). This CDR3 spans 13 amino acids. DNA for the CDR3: TGTGCCACCAGCAGCGGTGCTAACTATGGCTACACCTTC. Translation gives CATSSGANYGYTF.

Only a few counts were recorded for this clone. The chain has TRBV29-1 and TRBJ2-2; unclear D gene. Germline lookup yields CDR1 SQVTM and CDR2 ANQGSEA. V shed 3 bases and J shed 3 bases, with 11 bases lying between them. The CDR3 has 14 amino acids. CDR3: CSVDPGGYTGELFF. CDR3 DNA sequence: TGCAGCGTTGACCCGGGTGGGTACACCGGGGAGCTGTTTTTT.

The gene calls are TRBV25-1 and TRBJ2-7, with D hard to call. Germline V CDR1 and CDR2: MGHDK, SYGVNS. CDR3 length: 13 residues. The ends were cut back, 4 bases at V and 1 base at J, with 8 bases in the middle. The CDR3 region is CASSGVGSYEQYF. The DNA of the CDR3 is TGTGCCAGCAGTGGGGTCGGGTCCTACGAGCAGTACTTC.

CDR3 sequence: CASSPVTSGRLGEQYF. In nucleotides, the CDR3 is TGTGCCAGCAGCCCTGTGACTAGCGGGCGCTTGGGGGAGCAGTACTTC. The V and J genes are TRBV28 and TRBJ2-7, with TRBD2 matching over 10 bases. The germline V gene encodes CDR1 MDHEN and CDR2 SYDVKM. The CDR3 loop spans 16 amino acids. Unmatched junction bases numbered 15, after V lost 6 bases and J lost 7 bases.

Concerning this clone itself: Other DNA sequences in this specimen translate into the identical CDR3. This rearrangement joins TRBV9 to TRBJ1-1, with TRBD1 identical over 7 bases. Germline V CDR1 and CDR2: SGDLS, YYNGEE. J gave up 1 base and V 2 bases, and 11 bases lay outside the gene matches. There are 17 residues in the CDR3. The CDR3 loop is CASSVQKGAVGNTEAFF. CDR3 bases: TGTGCCAGCAGCGTTCAAAAGGGGGCGGTTGGGAACACTGAAGCTTTCTTT.